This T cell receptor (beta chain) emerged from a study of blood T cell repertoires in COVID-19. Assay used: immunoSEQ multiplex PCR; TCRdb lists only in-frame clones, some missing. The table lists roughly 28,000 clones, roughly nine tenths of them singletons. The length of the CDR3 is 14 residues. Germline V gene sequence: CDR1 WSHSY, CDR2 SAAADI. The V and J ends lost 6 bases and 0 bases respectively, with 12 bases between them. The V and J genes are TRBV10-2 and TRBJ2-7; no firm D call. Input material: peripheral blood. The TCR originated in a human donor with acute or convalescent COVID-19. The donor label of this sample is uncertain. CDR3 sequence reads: CASRARLPSYEQYF. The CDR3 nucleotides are TGCGCCAGCAGGGCCAGGCTTCCCTCCTACGAGCAGTACTTC.